This TCR beta chain was sequenced during a study of siplizumab effects on memory and regulatory T cells. Notes on the study in general: Tregs that proliferated in siplizumab cultures did not have their suppressive function confirmed. A mean of approximately 69% of mappable alloreactive CD4+ clones were Treg-derived with siplizumab, compared with roughly 27% in controls. The apparent diversity of naive T cells exceeded that of memory cells, and naive T cells seemed to make a major contribution to the alloresponse.

Germline V gene sequence: CDR1 SGHRS, CDR2 YFSETQ. The length of the CDR3 is 14 residues. V dropped 0 bases and J dropped 5 bases, with 9 bases sitting between them. Of note for this clone: Its cognate antigen is unknown.

Data came from immunoSEQ multiplex PCR; TCRdb stores just in-frame clones and leaves some out. Found here are 80,000 to 130,000 clones, about 91% of them singletons; the top ten hold less than 0.85%. The chain links TRBV5-1 to TRBJ2-1; D gene ambiguous. The source of this sequence is a human donor in good health. Input material: Tregs sorted from blood. The CDR3 DNA sequence: TGCGCCAGCAGCTTGGGGACGCTAAACAATGAGCAGTTCTTC. Its translation: CASSLGTLNNEQFF.